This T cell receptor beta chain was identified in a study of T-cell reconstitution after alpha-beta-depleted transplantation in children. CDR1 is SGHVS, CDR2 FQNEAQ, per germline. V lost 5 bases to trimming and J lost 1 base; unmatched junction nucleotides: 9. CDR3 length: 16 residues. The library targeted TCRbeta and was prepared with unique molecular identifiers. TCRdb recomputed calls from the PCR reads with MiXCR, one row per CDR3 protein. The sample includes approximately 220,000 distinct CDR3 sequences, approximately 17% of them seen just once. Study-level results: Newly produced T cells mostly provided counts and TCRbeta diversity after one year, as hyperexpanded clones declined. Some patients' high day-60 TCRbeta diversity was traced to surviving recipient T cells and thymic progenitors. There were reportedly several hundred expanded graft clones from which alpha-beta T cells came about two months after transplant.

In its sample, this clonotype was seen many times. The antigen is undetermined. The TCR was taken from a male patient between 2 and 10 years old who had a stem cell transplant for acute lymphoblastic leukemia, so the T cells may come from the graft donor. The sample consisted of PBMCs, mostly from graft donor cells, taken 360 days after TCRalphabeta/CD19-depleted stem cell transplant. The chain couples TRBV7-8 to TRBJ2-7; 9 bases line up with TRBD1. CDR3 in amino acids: CASSPGPGQGSYEQYF. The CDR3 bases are TGTGCCAGCAGCCCCGGGCCCGGACAGGGGTCCTACGAGCAGTACTTC.